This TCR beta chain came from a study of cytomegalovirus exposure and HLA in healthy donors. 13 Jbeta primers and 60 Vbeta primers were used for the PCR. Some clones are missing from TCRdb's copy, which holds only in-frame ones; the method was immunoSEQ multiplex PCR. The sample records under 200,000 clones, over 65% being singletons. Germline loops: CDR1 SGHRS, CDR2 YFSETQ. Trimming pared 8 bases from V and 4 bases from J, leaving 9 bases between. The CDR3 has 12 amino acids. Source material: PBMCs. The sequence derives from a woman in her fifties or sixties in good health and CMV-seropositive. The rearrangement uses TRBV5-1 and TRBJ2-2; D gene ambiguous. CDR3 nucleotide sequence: TGCGCCAGTGGGCAGCCCACCGGGGAGCTGTTTTTT. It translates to CASGQPTGELFF.